These 27 T cell receptor beta chains came from one sample sequenced in a study of cytomegalovirus exposure and HLA in healthy donors. The PCR ran on 60 Vbeta and 13 Jbeta primers. Some clones are missing from TCRdb's copy, which holds only in-frame ones; the method was immunoSEQ multiplex PCR. The sample has some 140,000 clones, 55% to 75% seen once. Sequenced input: PBMCs. All receptors come from a man aged 50 or older in good health and CMV-seropositive.

The chain carries TRBV11-1 and TRBJ2-6, with a possible D match to TRBD2 (6 bases). The ends were cut back, 3 bases at V and 0 bases at J, with 6 bases in the middle. CDR3 length: 15 amino acids. Germline CDR1 is SGHAT and CDR2 is FQDESV (reference sequence). In DNA, the CDR3 is TGTGCCAGCAGCTTCGGGAGCTCTGGGGCCAACGTCCTGACTTTC. Translated: CASSFGSSGANVLTF.

This clone has just a few counts. The gene calls are TRBV11-2 and TRBJ2-3, with a weak D call TRBD1 (5 bases). The CDR3 runs to 13 residues. The germline CDR1 and CDR2 sequences are SGHAT and FQNNGV. Trimming shortened V by 5 bases and J by 9 bases, and 15 bases separated the two germline ends. Here the CDR3 reads CASSARSTVTQYF. For the CDR3, the DNA is TGTGCCAGCAGCGCCCGCTCGACAGTAACGCAGTATTTT.

As regards this clone: The junction departs from the called germline gene at one end, perhaps through a read error. CDR3 protein: CASSYSRTTYGQYF. In DNA, the CDR3 is TGTGCCAGCAGTTACTCAAGGACAACATACGGGCAGTACTTC. This chain connects TRBV6-5 to TRBJ2-7; TRBD1 might be the D (5 bases). From germline, CDR1 is MNHEY and CDR2 SVGAGI. The CDR3 length is 14 residues.

The chain combines TRBV18 with TRBJ2-7, with D possibly being TRBD1 (6 bases). Germline V gene lookup returns CDR1 KGHSH and CDR2 LQKENI. The CDR3 extends over 14 amino acids. Trimming removed 3 bases from V and 0 bases from J, with 9 bases in between. The CDR3 bases are TGTGCCAGCTCACCGCCCAGGGGCTCCTACGAGCAGTACTTC. As protein: CASSPPRGSYEQYF.

This chain uses TRBV7-8 with TRBJ2-3; TRBD1 matches 9 bases. Germline CDR1 and CDR2: SGHVS and FQNEAQ. The CDR3 sequence is 15 residues long. Germline trimming cut 3 bases from V and 5 bases from J; bases unmatched to any gene: 6. The DNA of the CDR3 is TGTGCCAGCAGCTTCCGGGACAGGGTTAAAGATACGCAGTATTTT. It specifies CASSFRDRVKDTQYF.

The V call is TRBV12-5, the J call TRBJ2-7; tentatively, D is TRBD1 (6 bases). V gave up 2 bases and J gave up 4 bases, with 15 bases separating them. CDR1 is LGHNT and CDR2 is FRNRAP in the germline V gene. This CDR3 contains 15 residues. CDR3 region: CASGLRAGAQYEQYF. CDR3 in DNA: TGTGCTAGTGGTTTGAGGGCAGGGGCTCAATACGAGCAGTACTTC.

This chain connects TRBV7-2 to TRBJ2-1, with TRBD2 identical over 10 bases. This CDR3 region has 15 residues. Germline CDR1 SGHTA, CDR2 FQGNSA. Trimming at V came to 5 bases and at J to 7 bases, leaving 8 bases not matched to a gene. The DNA for the CDR3 is TGTGCCAGCAGCCGATCTAGCGGGAGCTTGAATGAGCAGTTCTTC. Protein sequence: CASSRSSGSLNEQFF.

The chain combines TRBV11-3 with TRBJ1-1; no clear D gene. Trimming left V 4 bases short and J 2 bases short, with 8 bases between. CDR1 is SGHNT, CDR2 YENEEA, per germline. The CDR3 totals 13 residues. The CDR3 loop reads CASSSRTNTEAFF. CDR3 sequence (DNA): TGTGCCAGCAGCTCTAGGACTAACACTGAAGCTTTCTTT.

The chain joins TRBV19 to TRBJ1-2; 8 bases fit TRBD1. Germline CDR1 and CDR2: LNHDA and SQIVND (reference sequence). The V and J ends lost 8 bases and 0 bases, in that order; junction bases with no gene match: 8. The CDR3 length is 15 residues. CDR3 loop: CASATGELANYGYTF. In DNA form, the CDR3 reads TGTGCCAGTGCGACAGGGGAACTTGCTAACTATGGCTACACCTTC.

The chain carries TRBV19 and TRBJ2-2, with TRBD1 matching over 7 bases. The V and J ends lost 4 bases and 4 bases, in that order; junction bases with no gene match: 9. This CDR3 contains 16 residues. Looked up from germline, CDR1 is LNHDA and CDR2 is SQIVND (reference sequence). The CDR3 DNA follows: TGTGCCAGTAGTACAATGACAGGGACGGTCACCGGGGAGCTGTTTTTT. It codes for CASSTMTGTVTGELFF.

The chain employs TRBV11-2 and TRBJ1-1; 9 nucleotides match TRBD1. The V gene's germline CDR1 is SGHAT and CDR2 FQNNGV. The J segment lost 1 base and the V segment lost 1 base, leaving 4 bases of the junction unmatched. This CDR3 spans 16 amino acids. CDR3 region: CASSLVDRGTNTEAFF. DNA of the CDR3: TGTGCCAGCAGCTTAGTGGACAGGGGAACGAACACTGAAGCTTTCTTT.

CDR3 region: CASVWGGANTEAFF. Written as DNA, the CDR3 is TGTGCCAGCGTGTGGGGGGGGGCGAACACTGAAGCTTTCTTT. The V gene is TRBV6-1, the J gene TRBJ1-1; D may be TRBD1 (6 bases). With 8 bases removed from V and 1 base from J, the gap between germline ends came to 14 bases. The CDR3 is 14 amino acids. The germline V gene has CDR1 MNHNS and CDR2 SASEGT.

The chain is built from TRBV19 and TRBJ1-5; D is uncertain. The germline V and J ends were trimmed by 10 bases and 0 bases, with 16 bases remaining between them. This CDR3 comprises 15 residues. Germline-derived CDR1 and CDR2 are LNHDA and SQIVND (reference sequence). CDR3 sequence: CATRVRVDSNQPQHF. For the CDR3, the DNA is TGTGCCACACGGGTCCGGGTCGATAGCAATCAGCCCCAGCATTTT. Using reference TRBV19 and TRBJ1-5 for the parts outside the CDR3, the full variable domain is DGGITQSPKYLFRKEGQNVTLSCEQNLNHDAMYWYRQDPGQGLRLIYYSQIVNDFQKGDIAEGYSVSREKKESFPLTVTSAQKNPTAFYLCATRVRVDSNQPQHFGDGTRLSIL.

This sequence joins TRBV5-8 and TRBJ2-7; 9 positions match TRBD2. Trimming took 1 base from V and 2 from J; bases not matched to a gene: 1. The CDR3 consists of 14 residues. Looked up from germline, CDR1 is SGHTS and CDR2 is YDEGEE. For the CDR3, the DNA is TGTGCCAGCAGCTTGCTAGCGGGAACCTACGAGCAGTACTTC. This gives the protein CASSLLAGTYEQYF.

The V gene is TRBV25-1, the J gene TRBJ1-1, with 10 bases aligning to TRBD1. CDR3 size: 16 residues. After removal of 8 bases from V and 1 base from J, the junction contained 10 bases not matched to a gene. Germline CDR1 reads MGHDK; CDR2 reads SYGVNS. The CDR3: CASLGQGIMGNTEAFF. The CDR3 bases are TGTGCCAGCTTGGGACAGGGGATTATGGGGAACACTGAAGCTTTCTTT.

This clone was picked up a small number of times. V usage is TRBV13 and J usage is TRBJ1-2; D perhaps matches TRBD1 (6 bases). CDR1 and CDR2 from the germline V gene are PRHDT and FYEKMQ (reference sequence). V was pared by 1 base and J by 8 bases, with 14 bases between. CDR3 size: 14 residues. CDR3 in amino acids: CASSLEQGTYGYTF. The CDR3 nucleotides read TGTGCCAGCAGCTTAGAACAGGGAACCTACGGCTACACCTTC.

This chain connects TRBV7-2 to TRBJ1-5; 9 bases match TRBD1. This CDR3 has 15 amino acids. The germline CDR1 and CDR2 sequences are SGHTA and FQGNSA. V shed 5 bases and J 8 bases; nucleotides not matched to a gene: 10. The CDR3 loop is CASSAGQGILKPQHF. The DNA of the CDR3 is TGTGCCAGCAGCGCCGGACAGGGGATCCTCAAGCCCCAGCATTTT. The complete variable domain, with remaining parts taken from reference TRBV7-2 and TRBJ1-5, reads GAGVSQSPSNKVTEKGKDVELRCDPISGHTALYWYRQSLGQGLEFLIYFQGNSAPDKSGLPSDRFSAERTGGSVSTLTIQRTQQEDSAVYLCASSAGQGILKPQHFGDGTRLSIL.

This rearrangement joins TRBV10-3 to TRBJ2-1, with TRBD2 identical over 9 bases. The CDR3 is 15 amino acids. V gave up 4 bases and J gave up 9 bases; unmatched junction bases: 10. Germline values: CDR1 ENHRY, CDR2 SYGVKD. The CDR3 here is CAISVAGGPRVEQFF. As DNA, the CDR3 is TGTGCCATCAGTGTTGCGGGAGGGCCGAGAGTTGAGCAGTTCTTC.

In regard to this clone: The junction does not match germline at one end; this may be a read error. The chain has TRBV5-1 and TRBJ1-6, with D maybe TRBD1 (6 bases). The CDR3 runs 16 residues. Germline V CDR1 and CDR2: SGHRS, YFSETQ. CDR3 nucleotides: TGCGCCAGCAGCTTGTTTACAGGACAGAATAATTCACCCCCCCACTTT. It translates to CASSLFTGQNNSPPHF.

The chain links TRBV5-1 to TRBJ2-2; D is ambiguous. Germline loops: CDR1 SGHRS, CDR2 YFSETQ. The CDR3 covers 17 residues. The V and J ends lost 2 bases and 4 bases respectively, with 18 bases between them. The CDR3 DNA reads TGCGCCAGCAGCTTCGGAACTCAGGCAGGTTCCACCGGGGAGCTGTTTTTT. It is translated as CASSFGTQAGSTGELFF.

The rearrangement uses TRBV2 and TRBJ1-3; 10 nucleotides line up with TRBD1. In germline, CDR1 is SNHLY, CDR2 FYNNEI. V was clipped by 5 bases and J by 4 bases; unmatched bases: 8. This CDR3 region has 16 residues. The CDR3 DNA is TGTGCCAGCAGTAGGAGACAGGGGGCGGACGGAAACACCATATATTTT. This sequence encodes CASSRRQGADGNTIYF.

The chain carries TRBV5-8 and TRBJ1-2; 8 bases agree with TRBD1. The V segment lost 4 bases and the J segment 4 bases; nucleotides outside the gene matches: 6. The V gene's germline CDR1 is SGHTS and CDR2 YDEGEE. This CDR3 spans 14 amino acids. CDR3 region: CASSPDRVAYGYTF. The DNA of the CDR3 is TGTGCCAGCAGCCCGGACAGGGTGGCCTATGGCTACACCTTC.

The rearrangement links TRBV7-9 to TRBJ1-4, with D uncertain. In germline, CDR1 is SEHNR, CDR2 FQNEAQ (reference sequence). The CDR3 is 15 residues long. The V and J ends lost 5 bases and 0 bases respectively, with 10 bases between them. The CDR3 spells CASSTWESTNEKLFF. Written as DNA, the CDR3 is TGTGCCAGCAGCACCTGGGAGTCAACTAATGAAAAACTGTTTTTT.

The gene calls are TRBV28 and TRBJ2-5, with a possible D match to TRBD1 (6 bases). The J call may be mistaken, given a closer DNA end match to TRBJ2-7. The CDR3 spans 14 residues. From germline, CDR1 is MDHEN and CDR2 SYDVKM. The CDR3 region is CASSLPLGAGEQYF. The CDR3 nucleotides read TGTGCCAGCAGTTTACCCCTGGGGGCGGGCGAGCAGTACTTC.

The chain uses TRBV11-1 and TRBJ2-2; TRBD1 matches at 9 bases. J gave up 0 bases and V 4 bases, and 6 bases lay outside the gene matches. Germline V gene sequence: CDR1 SGHAT, CDR2 FQDESV (reference sequence). The CDR3 sequence is 17 residues long. CDR3 in DNA: TGTGCCAGCAGCTCCCCCTGGACAGGGGCGAACACCGGGGAGCTGTTTTTT. Translated, it gives CASSSPWTGANTGELFF. Complete variable domain (other parts from reference TRBV11-1 and TRBJ2-2): EAEVAQSPRYKITEKSQAVAFWCDPISGHATLYWYRQILGQGPELLVQFQDESVVDDSQLPKDRFSAERLKGVDSTLKIQPAELGDSAMYLCASSSPWTGANTGELFFGEGSRLTVL.

The genes are TRBV11-3 and TRBJ1-2; 9 bases agree with TRBD1. This CDR3 contains 15 residues. From germline, CDR1 is SGHNT and CDR2 YENEEA. The V gene end was trimmed by 5 bases and the J gene end by 4 bases; junction bases not matched to a gene: 8. The CDR3 coding sequence is TGTGCCAGCAGCCCGGGGACAGGGACAATCTATGGCTACACCTTC. This sequence encodes CASSPGTGTIYGYTF. Supplemented by reference TRBV11-3 and TRBJ1-2, the full variable domain reads EAGVVQSPRYKIIEKKQPVAFWCNPISGHNTLYWYLQNLGQGPELLIRYENEEAVDDSQLPKDRFSAERLKGVDSTLKIQPAELGDSAVYLCASSPGTGTIYGYTFGSGTRLTVV.

The V call is TRBV7-8, the J call TRBJ1-1; D not resolved. Looked up from germline, CDR1 is SGHVS and CDR2 is FQNEAQ. This CDR3 contains 15 residues. V lost 0 bases to trimming and J lost 0 bases, with 8 bases between them. The CDR3 bases are TGTGCCAGCAGCTTAGCTCCGGGTATGAACACTGAAGCTTTCTTT. It encodes CASSLAPGMNTEAFF.